Below are 16 T cell receptor beta chains sequenced from a single sample in a study of T cells after yellow fever vaccination. MiXCR, applied by TCRdb to the 5' RACE reads, yields one record per CDR3 protein. The sample yields under 300,000 distinct CDR3 sequences, 6.9% seen once. Here the sequenced sample was CD4+ T cells sorted from PBMCs, taken 15 days after the yellow fever booster vaccination. The receptors were gathered from a man aged 25-45 years who received the YFV17D yellow fever vaccine.

The table lists this clonotype with a few counts. The chain links TRBV3-1 to TRBJ2-5, with 12 bases aligning to TRBD2. V shed 1 base and J 4 bases; nucleotides not matched to a gene: 10. The CDR3 runs 18 residues. Germline lookup yields CDR1 LGHDT and CDR2 YNNKEL (reference sequence). DNA of the CDR3: TGTGCCAGCAGCCAAGGGACTAGCGGGATCCACGGAGTAGAGACCCAGTACTTC. Amino acid sequence: CASSQGTSGIHGVETQYF.

This clonotype was recorded at least ten times. The gene calls are TRBV29-1 and TRBJ2-3, with 8 bases aligning to TRBD1. The germline gives CDR1 SQVTM, CDR2 ANQGSEA. Trimming cost V 2 bases and J 2 bases; bases outside gene matches: 12. The CDR3 is 17 residues long. This CDR3 is CSVEFYEYRGNTDTQYF. DNA for the CDR3: TGCAGCGTTGAATTCTATGAATACAGGGGGAACACAGATACGCAGTATTTT.

This clonotype came up a few times. The chain has TRBV12-3 or TRBV12-4 and TRBJ1-3; D is unresolved. The CDR3 is 14 residues long. The V end was cut by 6 bases, the J end by 0 bases, with 9 bases between. The DNA of the CDR3 is TGTGCCAGCAGCCCTCCCTCCTCTGGAAACACCATATATTTT. It is translated as CASSPPSSGNTIYF.

The CDR3 region has the DNA TGTGCCAGCAGTCGCCCTAGCCGTGGGACTGAAGCTTTCTTT. Protein: CASSRPSRGTEAFF. The genes are TRBV6-2 or TRBV6-3 and TRBJ1-1, with unresolved D. Trimming shortened V by 5 bases and J by 5 bases, and 15 bases separated the two germline ends. The CDR3 has 14 residues. In germline, CDR1 is MNHEY, CDR2 SVGEGT.

This clonotype was detected many times. The chain uses TRBV29-1 and TRBJ1-2, with a possible D match to TRBD1 (6 bases). The CDR3 spans 11 residues. Trimming took 7 bases from V and 3 from J, leaving 9 bases between them. The germline V gene encodes CDR1 SQVTM and CDR2 ANQGSEA. The CDR3 loop is CSARTDYGYTF. For the CDR3, the DNA is TGCAGCGCCCGGACAGACTATGGCTACACCTTC.

This clonotype was counted many times. This chain links TRBV24-1 with TRBJ2-5; D is ambiguous. CDR3 size: 16 residues. Germline values: CDR1 KGHDR, CDR2 SFDVKD. Trimming removed 3 bases at V and 7 bases at J, with 20 bases between. CDR3 nucleotide sequence: TGTGCCACCAGTGATCTCCCGTTTTCTACTGTGGGGACCCAGTACTTC. This gives the protein CATSDLPFSTVGTQYF.

This clonotype was recorded a few times. J is TRBJ2-3 and V is TRBV6-2 or TRBV6-3; 8 nucleotides match TRBD2. Germline V CDR1 and CDR2: MNHEY, SVGEGT. The CDR3 consists of 16 residues. The ends lost 0 bases at V and 4 bases at J; junction bases unmatched: 6. CDR3 coding DNA: TGTGCCAGCAGTTACTCGAGGTCCGGGAGGGCAGATACGCAGTATTTT. It codes for CASSYSRSGRADTQYF.

This clonotype was seen only a few times. This rearrangement joins TRBV18 to TRBJ1-1, with D perhaps TRBD1 (5 bases). The germline V gene has CDR1 KGHSH and CDR2 LQKENI. The CDR3 is 14 amino acids. The V and J ends lost 1 base and 1 base respectively, with 7 bases between them. In nucleotides, the CDR3 is TGTGCCAGCTCACCACAGGGGAAGAACACTGAAGCTTTCTTT. Translating gives CASSPQGKNTEAFF.

The genes are TRBV20-1 and TRBJ2-1; D may correspond to TRBD1 or TRBD2 (5 bases each). Trimming shortened V by 2 bases and J by 5 bases, and 16 bases separated the two germline ends. The V gene's germline CDR1 is DFQATT and CDR2 SNEGSKA (reference sequence). The CDR3 runs to 15 residues. This chain's CDR3 is CSARSGTQINNEQFF. The CDR3 nucleotides are TGCAGTGCTAGATCAGGGACGCAGATTAACAATGAGCAGTTCTTC.

The CDR3 reads CAWSVQSGRTYEQYF. In DNA, the CDR3 is TGTGCCTGGAGTGTACAGAGCGGGAGGACGTACGAGCAGTACTTC. The chain joins TRBV30 to TRBJ2-7, with TRBD2 identical over 9 bases. Looked up from germline, CDR1 is GTSNPN and CDR2 is SVGIG (reference sequence). With 0 bases clipped from V and 4 bases from J, the junction kept 7 bases outside the gene matches. The CDR3 runs to 15 residues.

This clonotype was recorded at least ten times. The V and J genes are TRBV5-1 and TRBJ2-7; D is uncertain. Trimming left V 0 bases short and J 3 bases short, with 4 bases between. The germline V gene encodes CDR1 SGHRS and CDR2 YFSETQ. The CDR3 is made up of 12 amino acids. CDR3: CASSLDDYEQYF. CDR3 nucleotide sequence: TGCGCCAGCAGCTTGGATGACTACGAGCAGTACTTC. Based on the CDR3 plus reference TRBV5-1 and TRBJ2-7, the full variable domain is KAGVTQTPRYLIKTRGQQVTLSCSPISGHRSVSWYQQTPGQGLQFLFEYFSETQRNKGNFPGRFSGRQFSNSRSEMNVSTLELGDSALYLCASSLDDYEQYFGPGTRLTVT.

This clonotype was seen at least ten times. The chain is built from TRBV5-5 and TRBJ2-6; D ambiguous. Trimming pared 1 base from V and 0 bases from J, leaving 5 bases between. Germline V gives CDR1 SGHKS, CDR2 YYEKEE (reference sequence). The CDR3 runs to 15 residues. In DNA form, the CDR3 reads TGTGCCAGCAGCTTGTTCATCTCTGGGGCCAACGTCCTGACTTTC. This sequence encodes CASSLFISGANVLTF.

The V and J genes are TRBV7-9 and TRBJ2-7; 8 nucleotides agree with TRBD1. The V gene's germline CDR1 is SEHNR and CDR2 FQNEAQ (reference sequence). Trimming at V came to 5 bases and at J to 2 bases, leaving 11 bases not matched to a gene. The CDR3 has 16 residues. The CDR3 DNA reads TGTGCCAGCAGCGAATCCCGGGACAGGCCTGCCTACGAGCAGTACTTC. The encoded protein is CASSESRDRPAYEQYF.

This clonotype was seen a few times. V gene TRBV7-2 combines with J gene TRBJ1-5; 10 positions match TRBD1. J was trimmed by 11 bases and V by 5 bases; bases with no gene match: 15. Germline CDR1 SGHTA, CDR2 FQGNSA. The length of the CDR3 is 16 residues. The CDR3 DNA reads TGTGCCAGCAGCCCCTGGACAGGGGGGTACGTCAGGGCCCAGCATTTT. This sequence encodes CASSPWTGGYVRAQHF.

In this sample, this clonotype turned up many times. The chain couples TRBV12-3 or TRBV12-4 to TRBJ2-1; a weak D match, TRBD2 (7 bases). Trimming stripped 6 bases from V and 15 bases from J, with 18 bases between. This CDR3 spans 12 amino acids. The CDR3 DNA reads as TGTGCCAGCAGCCCGGACAGCCGGGGGGTGTTCTTC. This sequence encodes CASSPDSRGVFF.

The chain recombines TRBV6-2 or TRBV6-3 with TRBJ1-1; D remains ambiguous. Per germline, CDR1 MNHEY and CDR2 SVGEGT. The CDR3 spans 15 residues. V was trimmed by 4 bases and J by 2 bases, leaving 14 bases between them. CDR3 in amino acids: CASSLQPGSNTEAFF. For the CDR3, the DNA is TGTGCCAGCAGTTTACAACCAGGATCAAACACTGAAGCTTTCTTT.